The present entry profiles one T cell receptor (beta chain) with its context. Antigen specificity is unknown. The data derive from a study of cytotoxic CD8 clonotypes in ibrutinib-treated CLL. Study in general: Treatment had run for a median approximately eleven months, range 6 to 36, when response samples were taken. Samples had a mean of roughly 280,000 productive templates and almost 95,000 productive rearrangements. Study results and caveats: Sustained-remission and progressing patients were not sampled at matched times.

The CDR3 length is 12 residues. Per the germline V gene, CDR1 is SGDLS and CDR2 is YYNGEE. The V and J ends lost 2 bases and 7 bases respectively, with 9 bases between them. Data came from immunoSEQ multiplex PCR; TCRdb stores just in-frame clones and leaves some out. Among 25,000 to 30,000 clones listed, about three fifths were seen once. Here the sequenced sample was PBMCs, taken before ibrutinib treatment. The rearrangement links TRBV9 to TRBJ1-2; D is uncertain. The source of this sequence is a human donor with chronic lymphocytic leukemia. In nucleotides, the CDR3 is TGTGCCAGCAGCGTGTTAGGCGTTGGCTACACCTTC. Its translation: CASSVLGVGYTF.